A single sample gave rise to the 2 T cell receptor beta chains below, sequenced in a study of blood T cell repertoires in COVID-19. TCRdb's copy holds only in-frame clones and misses some; the assay was immunoSEQ multiplex PCR. The top ten clones hold 0.88% of a sample with about 120,000 clones, 88% of them seen once. Sequences were obtained from peripheral blood. These receptors all come from a woman in her forties or fifties with active or convalescent COVID-19.

The chain is built from TRBV10-3 and TRBJ2-5; 10 bases map to TRBD2. Germline V CDR1 and CDR2: ENHRY, SYGVKD. The V gene end was trimmed by 11 bases and the J gene end by 5 bases; junction bases not matched to a gene: 11. CDR3 size: 14 residues. CDR3 in DNA: TGTGCCTCACAGCCTAGCGGGAGTATGGAGACCCAGTACTTC. Translation gives CASQPSGSMETQYF.

CDR3 protein: CASSFLEATGELFF. Here the CDR3 DNA reads TGTGCCAGCAGTTTTCTCGAAGCGACCGGGGAGCTGTTTTTT. The chain combines TRBV28 with TRBJ2-2, with D unresolved. CDR3 length: 14 residues. The germline gives CDR1 MDHEN, CDR2 SYDVKM. Trimming removed 3 bases at V and 5 bases at J, with 10 bases between.